The rows below give T cell receptor beta chains drawn from one sample of a study of cytomegalovirus exposure and HLA in healthy donors. Profiling relied on immunoSEQ multiplex PCR, and the TCRdb table lists in-frame clones only, not all of them. The profile shows 130,000 or so clones, approximately 76% of them singletons. Sequenced material: PBMCs. All receptors come from a man aged 40-49 years in good health and CMV-seronegative. Both conserved end residues are part of each CDR3. D genes are given only for firm matches. Not every row has a clone size; where given, it reads once, few, many or a size class.

D | size | J | V | CDR3 | DNA
TRBD1 | . | TRBJ1-2 | TRBV27 | CASSQRGGGNYGYTF | TGTGCCAGCAGTCAGCGAGGAGGGGGCAACTATGGCTACACCTTC
. | . | TRBJ2-7 | TRBV30 | CAWSVQEGYEQYF | TGTGCCTGGAGTGTACAAGAGGGCTACGAGCAGTACTTC
. | . | TRBJ1-2 | TRBV4-1 | CASSLPRETGLVSNYGYTF | TGCGCCAGCAGCCTCCCGAGAGAGACAGGTCTTGTATCCAACTATGGCTACACCTTC
. | . | TRBJ2-7 | TRBV7-9 | CASSLAAEPYEQYF | TGTGCCAGCAGCTTAGCCGCAGAACCCTACGAGCAGTACTTC
TRBD1 | . | TRBJ1-2 | TRBV5-6 | CASSLTDRGLYGYTF | TGTGCCAGCAGCTTGACCGACAGGGGGCTCTATGGCTACACCTTC
. | . | TRBJ2-2 | TRBV6-6 | CASSYGTSGELFF | TGTGCCAGCAGTTACGGGACTTCAGGGGAGCTGTTTTTT
TRBD2 | . | TRBJ2-3 | TRBV7-7 | CASSEDLAGGTDTQYF | TGTGCCAGCAGCGAGGACCTAGCGGGGGGCACAGATACGCAGTATTTT
. | once | TRBJ1-2 | TRBV2 | CASRGDSRYGSTF | TGTGCCAGCAGGGGCGACAGTAGGTATGGCTCCACCTTC
TRBD1 | . | TRBJ2-7 | TRBV18 | CASSPVRDRGSNEQYF | TGTGCCAGCTCACCGGTCCGGGACAGGGGGAGCAACGAGCAGTACTTC
. | . | TRBJ1-5 | TRBV4-1 | CASSPRRGGFGNQPQHF | TGCGCCAGCAGCCCCCGTCGGGGAGGTTTTGGCAATCAGCCCCAGCATTTT
. | . | TRBJ1-2 | TRBV28 | CASRRTGTSSYGYTF | TGTGCCAGCAGGCGGACCGGGACATCGTCCTATGGCTACACCTTC
. | . | TRBJ2-3 | TRBV7-8 | CASAEVGTDTQYF | TGTGCCAGCGCAGAGGTGGGCACAGATACGCAGTATTTT
TRBD2 | few | TRBJ2-5 | TRBV13 | CASSFRLAGDPGETQYF | TGTGCCAGCAGCTTCAGACTAGCGGGGGACCCGGGGGAGACCCAGTACTTC
TRBD1 | . | TRBJ2-7 | TRBV27 | CASSLSTGEHYEQYF | TGTGCCAGCAGTTTATCGACAGGGGAACACTACGAGCAGTACTTC
. | . | TRBJ1-6 | TRBV6-5 | CASSPGQPNSPLHF | TGTGCCAGCAGCCCCGGACAGCCTAATTCACCCCTCCACTTT
TRBD1 | . | TRBJ2-7 | TRBV29-1 | CSVVQGGWRPDEQYF | TGCAGCGTCGTACAGGGGGGCTGGCGCCCCGACGAGCAGTACTTC
TRBD2 | . | TRBJ2-1 | TRBV5-1 | CASSPELAGGPNEQFF | TGCGCCAGCAGCCCCGAGCTAGCGGGAGGACCAAATGAGCAGTTCTTC